The source of this TCR beta chain is a study of blood T cell repertoires in COVID-19. The overall study: T cells, B-cell-depleted T cells, or PBMCs supplied cDNA or gDNA.

Germline V lookup: CDR1 LGHNA, CDR2 YNFKEQ. This CDR3 spans 15 amino acids. V shed 1 base and J shed 1 base, with 10 bases lying between them. The participants were between about 18 and 100 years old and came from 24 US areas. Categorization into cohorts depended on clinical history that participants reported. The table came from immunoSEQ multiplex PCR; TCRdb's copy has only in-frame clones and leaves some out. The sample records under 250,000 clones, roughly four fifths being singletons. The TCR sequence derives from a woman aged 40 to 50 with acute COVID-19. Sequencing was performed on PBMCs or T cells enriched from blood (not recorded which). This chain links TRBV4-2 with TRBJ1-1, with D perhaps matching TRBD1 (6 bases). This CDR3 reads CASSQASTGNTEAFF. The CDR3 DNA sequence: TGTGCCAGCAGCCAAGCCTCGACAGGGAACACTGAAGCTTTCTTT.